These 18 T cell receptor beta chains were sequenced from one sample in a study of spatial heterogeneity in lung cancer. The time point: blood at routine non-recurrence follow-up after resection. One entry per CDR3 protein results from TCRdb running MiXCR on the 5' RACE reads. The table shows roughly 70,000 distinct CDR3 sequences, with 8% to 10% occurring only once. Source: PBMCs, taken at follow-up. The source is a female donor with early-stage non-small cell lung cancer.

This clonotype has a handful of counts. This rearrangement joins TRBV28 to TRBJ1-4, with TRBD1 matching 7 bases. The CDR3 totals 14 residues. J was trimmed by 4 bases and V by 8 bases; bases with no gene match: 7. Germline V lookup: CDR1 MDHEN, CDR2 SYDVKM. For the CDR3, the DNA is TGTGCCAGCCGCCGACAGGGAGGTAATGAAAAACTGTTTTTT. It codes for CASRRQGGNEKLFF.

This clonotype was counted at least ten times. V gene TRBV28 combines with J gene TRBJ1-2; D gene unclear. The germline V gene has CDR1 MDHEN and CDR2 SYDVKM. V was cut by 5 bases and J by 3 bases, with 10 bases left in between. The CDR3 covers 13 residues. The CDR3 sequence is CASSPMLYYGYTF. The CDR3 coding sequence is TGTGCCAGCAGTCCTATGCTGTACTATGGCTACACCTTC.

Worth noting for this clonotype: Being one base from a much bigger clone, this may be a read error. Here the CDR3 omits its conserved ending phenylalanine or tryptophan, so a read error is the likely source. The genes are TRBV24-1 and TRBJ2-5; D remains ambiguous. Germline V gene sequence: CDR1 KGHDR, CDR2 SFDVKD. The CDR3 runs 17 residues. Trimming pared 0 bases from V and 2 bases from J, leaving 15 bases between. CDR3 amino acids: CATSDLSFGSRQETQYS. The CDR3 DNA sequence: TGTGCCACCAGTGATTTGAGTTTTGGGTCCAGACAAGAGACCCAGTACTCC.

The V call is TRBV7-8, the J call TRBJ2-2; D is possibly TRBD2 (5 bases). The germline V gene encodes CDR1 SGHVS and CDR2 FQNEAQ. V lost 2 bases to trimming and J lost 8 bases, with 15 bases between them. The CDR3 is made up of 15 amino acids. CDR3 DNA: TGTGCCAGCAGCTTATTCCCCGAGAGGGCGGGGGAGCTGTTTTTT. Residues: CASSLFPERAGELFF.

The V and J genes are TRBV5-1 and TRBJ1-1, with a weak D call TRBD1 (5 bases). Per germline, CDR1 SGHRS and CDR2 YFSETQ. V dropped 0 bases and J dropped 0 bases, with 12 bases sitting between them. The CDR3 has 16 amino acids. DNA of the CDR3: TGCGCCAGCAGCTTGGTGGGGCAGCTTATGAACACTGAAGCTTTCTTT. Amino acids: CASSLVGQLMNTEAFF.

This clonotype has at least ten counts. The chain combines TRBV28 with TRBJ2-7; D call uncertain. The V gene's germline CDR1 is MDHEN and CDR2 SYDVKM. The V and J ends lost 8 bases and 4 bases respectively, with 27 bases between them. The CDR3 sequence is 17 residues long. The CDR3 spells CASGVPVRWQGYYEQYF. The CDR3 DNA sequence: TGTGCCAGCGGTGTCCCCGTCAGGTGGCAAGGCTATTACGAGCAGTACTTC.

Many counts were recorded for this clonotype. The J gene is TRBJ2-5, the V gene TRBV3-1, with D unclear. The CDR3 runs 16 residues. The V end lost 0 bases, the J end lost 4 bases, and 15 bases lay between the germline ends. Germline V gene sequence: CDR1 LGHDT, CDR2 YNNKEL (reference sequence). In DNA form, the CDR3 reads TGTGCCAGCAGCCAAGAAACACATCCACTACTAGAGACCCAGTACTTC. It specifies CASSQETHPLLETQYF.

The chain has TRBV2 and TRBJ2-4; D is possibly TRBD1 or TRBD2 (5 bases each). The CDR3 spans 13 residues. The germline gives CDR1 SNHLY, CDR2 FYNNEI. The V and J ends lost 5 bases and 9 bases respectively, with 14 bases between them. In nucleotides, the CDR3 is TGTGCCAGCAGTTACGCAGGGACCCCCATTCAGTACTTC. This translates into CASSYAGTPIQYF.

The chain links TRBV5-1 to TRBJ1-6; a possible D gene is TRBD1 (5 bases). The CDR3 length is 14 residues. The germline gives CDR1 SGHRS, CDR2 YFSETQ. Trimming left V 2 bases short and J 7 bases short, with 10 bases between. The chain's CDR3 is CASSFRDLNSPLHF. CDR3 DNA sequence: TGCGCCAGCAGCTTCAGGGACCTAAATTCACCCCTCCACTTT.

The table lists this clonotype with a few counts. The chain carries TRBV7-9 and TRBJ2-1; a weak D match, TRBD1 (5 bases). V was cut by 1 base and J by 8 bases, with 15 bases left in between. Germline loops: CDR1 SEHNR, CDR2 FQNEAQ (reference sequence). This CDR3 has 15 residues. This CDR3 reads CASSLVEQDVHEQFF. The DNA of the CDR3 is TGTGCCAGCAGCTTAGTGGAACAGGACGTCCATGAGCAGTTCTTC.

This clonotype was counted only a few times. The rearrangement joins TRBV9 to TRBJ2-1, with 8 bases matching TRBD2. The CDR3 sequence is 16 residues long. Germline CDR1 SGDLS, CDR2 YYNGEE. With V trimmed by 2 bases and J by 0 bases, 4 bases remained unmatched. CDR3 sequence: CASSVSGRASYNEQFF. CDR3 in DNA: TGTGCCAGCAGCGTGTCCGGGAGGGCCTCCTACAATGAGCAGTTCTTC.

This clonotype was observed at least ten times. The rearrangement uses TRBV12-3 or TRBV12-4 and TRBJ2-3, with 15 bases lining up with TRBD2. This CDR3 region has 15 residues. With 6 bases clipped from V and 4 bases from J, the junction kept 2 bases outside the gene matches. The CDR3 nucleotides are TGTGCCAGCAGGGGACTAGCGGGAGGAGCAGATACGCAGTATTTT. It is translated as CASRGLAGGADTQYF.

This clonotype was found a few times. The chain couples TRBV30 to TRBJ2-1, with 9 bases that match TRBD1. V lost 3 bases to trimming and J lost 5 bases; unmatched junction nucleotides: 5. CDR3 size: 14 residues. Germline lookup yields CDR1 GTSNPN and CDR2 SVGIG (reference sequence). This chain's CDR3 is CAWSPGTGNNEQFF. In DNA, the CDR3 is TGTGCCTGGAGCCCTGGGACAGGGAACAATGAGCAGTTCTTC.

This clonotype was counted ten times or more. The chain couples TRBV11-2 to TRBJ2-1, with 7 bases lining up with TRBD2. Per the germline V gene, CDR1 is SGHAT and CDR2 is FQNNGV. Trimming took 7 bases from V and 3 from J; bases not matched to a gene: 6. CDR3 length: 14 amino acids. In DNA form, the CDR3 reads TGTGCCAGCACCTGGAGCGGGAACTACAATGAGCAGTTCTTC. This codes for CASTWSGNYNEQFF.

This clonotype has a count of ten or more. This chain connects TRBV19 to TRBJ1-1; TRBD1 is a possible D gene (6 bases). CDR3 length: 13 residues. V was clipped by 5 bases and J by 1 base, with 8 bases between them. CDR1 LNHDA and CDR2 SQIVND come from the germline V gene (reference sequence). In DNA, the CDR3 is TGTGCCAGTAGTCCCAGGGGGAACACTGAAGCTTTCTTT. Translating it yields CASSPRGNTEAFF.

This clonotype was observed at least ten times. The rearrangement joins TRBV7-9 to TRBJ2-5, with D tentatively TRBD1 (8 bases). V dropped 7 bases and J dropped 4 bases, with 19 bases sitting between them. This CDR3 region has 15 residues. Germline CDR1 SEHNR, CDR2 FQNEAQ (reference sequence). The CDR3 nucleotides read TGTGCCAGCACCCAACAGGGGGGGGGAGGAGAGACCCAGTACTTC. Protein product: CASTQQGGGGETQYF.

This clonotype came up many times. The gene calls are TRBV29-1 and TRBJ2-5, with no clear D. The V and J ends lost 1 base and 2 bases respectively, with 8 bases between them. This CDR3 contains 13 residues. CDR1 is SQVTM, CDR2 ANQGSEA, per germline. The CDR3 coding sequence is TGCAGCGTTGAAGGACAAACGCAAGAGACCCAGTACTTC. It encodes CSVEGQTQETQYF. The variable domain in full, completed from reference TRBV29-1 and TRBJ2-5, reads SAVISQKPSRDICQRGTSLTIQCQVDSQVTMMFWYRQQPGQSLTLIATANQGSEATYESGFVIDKFPISRPNLTFSTLTVSNMSPEDSSIYLCSVEGQTQETQYFGPGTRLLVL.

In this sample, this clonotype turned up many times. V is TRBV19 and J is TRBJ1-3; D ambiguous. V gave up 7 bases and J gave up 0 bases, with 13 bases separating them. The CDR3 is made up of 15 amino acids. CDR1 and CDR2 from the germline V gene are LNHDA and SQIVND (reference sequence). CDR3 sequence reads: CASITAAASGNTIYF. The CDR3 region has the DNA TGTGCCAGTATAACTGCCGCAGCCTCTGGAAACACCATATATTTT.